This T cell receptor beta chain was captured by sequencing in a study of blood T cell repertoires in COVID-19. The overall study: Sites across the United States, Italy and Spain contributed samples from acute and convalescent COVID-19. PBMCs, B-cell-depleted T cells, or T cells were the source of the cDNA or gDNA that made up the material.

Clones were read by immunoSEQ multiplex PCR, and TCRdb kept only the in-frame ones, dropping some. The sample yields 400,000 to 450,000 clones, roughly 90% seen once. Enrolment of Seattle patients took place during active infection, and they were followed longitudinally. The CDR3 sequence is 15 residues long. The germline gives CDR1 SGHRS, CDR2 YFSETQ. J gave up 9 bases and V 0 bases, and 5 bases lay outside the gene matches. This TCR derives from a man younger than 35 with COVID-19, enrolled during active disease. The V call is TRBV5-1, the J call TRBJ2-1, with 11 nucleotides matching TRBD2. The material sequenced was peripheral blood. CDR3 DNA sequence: TGCGCCAGCAGCTTGGAGACTAGCGGGGTCAGTGAGCAGTTCTTC. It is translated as CASSLETSGVSEQFF.